Sequencing of this T cell receptor (beta chain) was carried out in a study of blood T cell repertoires in COVID-19. Methods used by the authors: Amplified reference gene primers provided the basis for estimating nucleated cell counts. Measured with immunoSEQ multiplex PCR; TCRdb has only the in-frame clones, and not every one. For V, J and clone size, that table is used; D and trimming come from the DNA. Among 350,000 or so clones listed, roughly 84% were seen once. V lost 4 bases to trimming and J lost 1 base, with 13 bases between them. The CDR3 has 15 residues. Germline V gene data show CDR1 as MDHEN and CDR2 as SYDVKM. Cohorts were determined from participant-reported clinical history.

The sequence came from a woman aged 25 to 45 who had recovered from COVID-19. Sequencing was done on a sample of PBMCs or T cells enriched from blood (not recorded which). This rearrangement joins TRBV28 to TRBJ2-5; D perhaps matches TRBD1 (6 bases). CDR3 bases: TGTGCCAGCAGTTCCTGGGACAATTCCCAAGAGACCCAGTACTTC. Amino acids: CASSSWDNSQETQYF.